This TCR beta chain comes out of a study of cytomegalovirus exposure and HLA in healthy donors. CDR1 and CDR2 (germline): GTSNPN, SVGIG (reference sequence). The CDR3 loop spans 14 amino acids. Trimming pared 4 bases from V and 5 bases from J, leaving 14 bases between. Use of 60 Vbeta and 13 Jbeta primers characterized the PCR. TCRdb keeps only in-frame clones here, not all; method: immunoSEQ multiplex PCR. The sample has under 200,000 clones; about 85% are singletons. The receptor was derived from a male donor in good health and CMV-seropositive. The sample taken for sequencing was PBMCs. The chain links TRBV30 to TRBJ2-2, with a possible D match to TRBD2 (6 bases). The CDR3 sequence: CAWKAGLGTGELFF. As DNA, the CDR3 is TGTGCCTGGAAGGCGGGATTGGGAACCGGGGAGCTGTTTTTT.